The 29 T cell receptor beta chains below all came from one sample that was sequenced in a study of T cells in Graves' hyperthyroidism and ophthalmopathy (dated by TCRdb to about 2019). Library prep was done by multiplex PCR. TCRdb shows the sequencer as Illumina HiSeq 2000. The TCR beta CDR3 regions were amplified from the RNA transcripts. A first-round RT-PCR of the TCR CDR3 used the HTBI primer set with the Qiagen OneStep RT-PCR kit. Using fastp at Q25 and MiXCR, TCRdb reprocessed the public reads and kept productive beta chains. Every distinct CDR3 protein forms one entry, paired with its most common genes and DNA. This sample is represented by 280,000 or so distinct CDR3 sequences; 25% to 30% of them were singletons. The top ten clones comprise approximately 30% of the sample. Sequenced input: blood. These receptors were obtained from a man aged 35-49 years with Graves' hyperthyroidism that later progressed to Graves' ophthalmopathy.

This clonotype was found many times. The chain recombines TRBV20-1 with TRBJ1-1; 9 bases are shared with TRBD1. The J segment lost 1 base and the V segment lost 2 bases, leaving 2 bases of the junction unmatched. This CDR3 contains 14 residues. The V gene's germline CDR1 is DFQATT and CDR2 SNEGSKA (reference sequence). The CDR3 loop is CSARMGQGNTEAFF. The CDR3 region has the DNA TGCAGTGCTAGAATGGGACAGGGGAACACTGAAGCTTTCTTT.

This clonotype was seen at least ten times. The V gene is TRBV19, the J gene TRBJ1-2; the D is unclear. Germline CDR1 and CDR2: LNHDA and SQIVND (reference sequence). CDR3 length equals 13 residues. V was trimmed by 4 bases and J by 8 bases, leaving 14 bases between them. The DNA of the CDR3 is TGTGCCAGTAGTACAGGCCAAAGAAGGGGCTACACCTTC. Amino acid sequence: CASSTGQRRGYTF.

The chain employs TRBV28 and TRBJ1-2; D gene unclear. Germline loops: CDR1 MDHEN, CDR2 SYDVKM. Trimming pared 9 bases from V and 1 base from J, leaving 6 bases between. The CDR3 extends over 11 amino acids. CDR3 loop: CASVNNYGYTF. CDR3 DNA: TGTGCCAGTGTCAATAACTATGGCTACACCTTC.

This clonotype was detected many times. This chain connects TRBV2 to TRBJ2-7; maybe TRBD1 (6 bases). The CDR3 runs 14 residues. In germline, CDR1 is SNHLY, CDR2 FYNNEI. V dropped 8 bases and J dropped 2 bases, with 16 bases sitting between them. The CDR3 loop reads CASDGRGQPYEQYF. In DNA form, the CDR3 reads TGTGCCAGCGACGGTAGAGGACAGCCCTACGAGCAGTACTTC.

There are many counts of this clonotype. The chain joins TRBV7-2 to TRBJ2-5; 7 nucleotides match TRBD2. CDR1 is SGHTA, CDR2 FQGNSA, per germline. The V segment lost 6 bases and the J segment 5 bases; nucleotides outside the gene matches: 9. The CDR3 totals 14 residues. The CDR3 sequence: CASSLLAGGETQYF. CDR3 coding DNA: TGTGCCAGCAGTTTGTTAGCGGGTGGGGAGACCCAGTACTTC.

The chain combines TRBV7-9 with TRBJ2-5, with D tentatively TRBD1 (5 bases). V lost 1 base and J 1 base, leaving 13 bases between the germline ends. The CDR3 has 16 residues. Germline V gives CDR1 SEHNR, CDR2 FQNEAQ (reference sequence). Here the CDR3 DNA reads TGTGCCAGCAGCTTAGTGTGGGGCTACCGCCAAGAGACCCAGTACTTC. Its protein product is CASSLVWGYRQETQYF. Variable domain in full (rest from reference TRBV7-9 and TRBJ2-5): DTGVSQNPRHKITKRGQNVTFRCDPISEHNRLYWYRQTLGQGPEFLTYFQNEAQLEKSRLLSDRFSAERPKGSFSTLEIQRTEQGDSAMYLCASSLVWGYRQETQYFGPGTRLLVL.

This clonotype was detected ten times or more. This chain connects TRBV9 to TRBJ2-7; no firm D call. CDR1 and CDR2 (germline): SGDLS, YYNGEE. Trimming cost V 0 bases and J 5 bases, with 12 bases left between them. The CDR3 is made up of 14 amino acids. As DNA, the CDR3 is TGTGCCAGCAGCGTAGAATCTGACACCGACGAGCAGTACTTC. This gives the protein CASSVESDTDEQYF. Supplemented by reference TRBV9 and TRBJ2-7, the full variable domain reads DSGVTQTPKHLITATGQRVTLRCSPRSGDLSVYWYQQSLDQGLQFLIQYYNGEERAKGNILERFSAQQFPDLHSELNLSSLELGDSALYFCASSVESDTDEQYFGPGTRLTVT.

This clonotype came up many times. The chain has TRBV2 and TRBJ1-2; a possible D gene is TRBD1 (5 bases). This CDR3 region has 15 residues. From germline, CDR1 is SNHLY and CDR2 FYNNEI. V lost 2 bases to trimming and J lost 5 bases, with 15 bases between them. CDR3 coding DNA: TGTGCCAGCAGTGAACACGGACACAGAAAATATGGCTACACCTTC. This translates into CASSEHGHRKYGYTF.

The rearrangement links TRBV20-1 to TRBJ1-5, with D possibly TRBD1 on 5 matching bases. Germline-derived CDR1 and CDR2 are DFQATT and SNEGSKA (reference sequence). This CDR3 is built from 16 residues. The germline V and J ends were trimmed by 4 bases and 7 bases, with 23 bases remaining between them. The CDR3 here is CSATEPSGMVGQPQHF. CDR3 in DNA: TGCAGTGCTACCGAGCCTTCAGGGATGGTAGGCCAGCCCCAGCATTTT.

This clonotype was picked up many times. The rearrangement joins TRBV28 to TRBJ1-1; D is ambiguous. The germline CDR1 and CDR2 sequences are MDHEN and SYDVKM. The V and J ends lost 7 bases and 6 bases respectively, with 12 bases between them. The CDR3 length is 12 residues. CDR3 bases: TGTGCCAGCACTATTAAGGGTTCTGAAGCTTTCTTT. Translated, it gives CASTIKGSEAFF.

This clonotype was observed many times. The rearrangement joins TRBV27 to TRBJ1-1; D is undetermined. The CDR3 is 13 residues long. Looked up from germline, CDR1 is MNHEY and CDR2 is SMNVEV (reference sequence). Trimming took off 6 bases at V and 1 base at J, with 9 bases between the two ends. CDR3 protein: CASREIGNTEAFF. The CDR3 bases are TGTGCCAGCAGGGAGATAGGGAACACTGAAGCTTTCTTT.

Within the sample, this clonotype is medium-sized. The V gene is TRBV12-5, the J gene TRBJ2-7; D not resolved. Trimming left V 8 bases short and J 3 bases short, with 14 bases between. Germline-derived CDR1 and CDR2 are LGHNT and FRNRAP. The length of the CDR3 is 13 residues. The CDR3 region has the DNA TGTGCTAGTAGTATAGACCGAGGCTACGAGCAGTACTTC. The encoded protein is CASSIDRGYEQYF. The variable domain in full, completed from reference TRBV12-5 and TRBJ2-7, reads DARVTQTPRHKVTEMGQEVTMRCQPILGHNTVFWYRQTMMQGLELLAYFRNRAPLDDSGMPKDRFSAEMPDATLATLKIQPSEPRDSAVYFCASSIDRGYEQYFGPGTRLTVT.

Ten or more counts support this clonotype. This chain joins TRBV19 and TRBJ1-1, with D hard to call. Deletions cut 5 bases from V and 1 base from J, with 20 bases between. The CDR3 runs to 17 residues. Germline lookup yields CDR1 LNHDA and CDR2 SQIVND (reference sequence). The CDR3 protein is CASSVRALPWQNTEAFF. The CDR3 coding sequence is TGTGCCAGTAGTGTCAGAGCCCTTCCTTGGCAGAACACTGAAGCTTTCTTT.

This clonotype showed up just a few times. V usage is TRBV6-2 or TRBV6-3 and J usage is TRBJ1-5; tentative D call: TRBD1 (6 bases). This CDR3 has 16 amino acids. Germline V gene data show CDR1 as MNHEY and CDR2 as SVGEGT. The V gene lost 6 bases and the J gene lost 4 bases, with 19 bases spanning the gap. CDR3 sequence (DNA): TGTGCCAGCAGCAGAATATCGACAGGTTCGAATCAGCCCCAGCATTTT. It is translated as CASSRISTGSNQPQHF.

This clonotype appeared many times. The chain recombines TRBV7-9 with TRBJ2-7, with D possibly being TRBD2 (6 bases). The CDR3 consists of 13 residues. CDR1 and CDR2 (germline): SEHNR, FQNEAQ (reference sequence). Trimming removed 5 bases from V and 2 bases from J, with 10 bases in between. The CDR3 bases are TGTGCCAGCAGCCCCGGGAGAGCCTACGAGCAGTACTTC. This gives the protein CASSPGRAYEQYF.

This clonotype was picked up many times. The J gene is TRBJ2-1, the V gene TRBV4-1; D call uncertain. CDR1 and CDR2 (germline): MGHRA, YSYEKL. V was trimmed by 7 bases and J by 0 bases, leaving 10 bases between them. This CDR3 has 14 residues. CDR3 nucleotides: TGCGCCAGCAAAGACGTGGCCTCCTACAATGAGCAGTTCTTC. Protein sequence: CASKDVASYNEQFF.

This clonotype was found many times. The chain has TRBV12-3 or TRBV12-4 and TRBJ1-3; D not resolved. The CDR3 totals 14 residues. The ends were cut back, 1 base at V and 0 bases at J, with 4 bases in the middle. CDR3 nucleotides: TGTGCCAGCAGTTTAGGGGGCTCTGGAAACACCATATATTTT. The encoded protein is CASSLGGSGNTIYF.

This clonotype occurred a few times. The rearrangement links TRBV4-1 to TRBJ1-5; D uncertain. Germline CDR1 is MGHRA and CDR2 is YSYEKL. The V and J ends lost 0 bases and 3 bases respectively, with 15 bases between them. The length of the CDR3 is 17 residues. As DNA, the CDR3 is TGCGCCAGCAGCCAAGATTCGCGCAGTGAGGTCAATCAGCCCCAGCATTTT. It specifies CASSQDSRSEVNQPQHF.

Many counts were recorded for this clonotype. The gene calls are TRBV5-6 and TRBJ1-2; possibly TRBD1 for D (5 bases). The CDR3 covers 14 residues. V was cut by 7 bases and J by 4 bases, with 17 bases left in between. Per the germline V gene, CDR1 is SGHDT and CDR2 is YYEEEE. In nucleotides, the CDR3 is TGTGCCAGCCGGGGCGTTGGGGGGAGCTATGGCTACACCTTC. Translated: CASRGVGGSYGYTF.

This clonotype has ten or more counts. V and J are TRBV5-1 and TRBJ2-4; D is undetermined. The CDR3 loop spans 13 amino acids. CDR1 and CDR2 (germline): SGHRS, YFSETQ. V lost 1 base and J 10 bases, leaving 12 bases between the germline ends. The CDR3 region has the DNA TGCGCCAGCAGCTTGACGGGTATCGGTATTCAGTACTTC. Encoded protein: CASSLTGIGIQYF.

The CDR3 spells CAIRARQGGYEQYF. DNA of the CDR3: TGTGCCATCAGGGCCAGACAGGGGGGCTACGAGCAGTACTTC. The rearrangement joins TRBV10-3 to TRBJ2-7; TRBD1 agrees at 9 bases. Germline CDR1 reads ENHRY; CDR2 reads SYGVKD. The CDR3 consists of 14 residues. J gave up 3 bases and V 6 bases, and 6 bases lay outside the gene matches.

The chain is built from TRBV28 and TRBJ2-7, with TRBD1 as a possible D gene (6 bases). This CDR3 has 16 amino acids. V was shortened by 3 bases and J by 2 bases, with 17 bases between the two germline ends. Germline V gene lookup returns CDR1 MDHEN and CDR2 SYDVKM. CDR3 amino acids: CASSLFSTGGTYEQYF. DNA for the CDR3: TGTGCCAGCAGTTTGTTCTCGACAGGTGGCACCTACGAGCAGTACTTC.

This clonotype was picked up a small number of times. The CDR3 nucleotides are TGTGCCAGCAGTTATATGACAGGGGGGATCATGAACACTGAAGCTTTCTTT. Protein product: CASSYMTGGIMNTEAFF. The J gene is TRBJ1-1, the V gene TRBV6-2 or TRBV6-3; 9 bases are a match to TRBD1. Germline loops: CDR1 MNHEY, CDR2 SVGEGT. The V gene end was trimmed by 3 bases and the J gene end by 0 bases; junction bases not matched to a gene: 8. CDR3 length: 17 amino acids.

There are many counts of this clonotype. The chain is built from TRBV20-1 and TRBJ1-2, with D unresolved. CDR3 size: 15 residues. V shed 2 bases and J shed 8 bases, with 21 bases lying between them. Germline V CDR1 and CDR2: DFQATT, SNEGSKA (reference sequence). The CDR3 loop is CSARNLGQALGGYTF. Here the CDR3 DNA reads TGCAGTGCTAGAAACCTCGGGCAGGCGCTGGGAGGCTACACCTTC.

This clonotype was observed many times. This sequence joins TRBV20-1 and TRBJ2-2, with D uncertain. Germline V gene sequence: CDR1 DFQATT, CDR2 SNEGSKA (reference sequence). The CDR3 totals 14 residues. V lost 1 base and J lost 4, with 10 bases in between. Here the CDR3 DNA reads TGCAGTGCTAGAGTGCAGTTAACCACCGGGGAGCTGTTTTTT. Amino acids: CSARVQLTTGELFF.

In regard to this clonotype: Its ends do not fully match the called genes, so a read error is possible. The J gene is TRBJ1-6, the V gene TRBV19, with unresolved D. From germline, CDR1 is LNHDA and CDR2 SQIVND (reference sequence). The CDR3 spans 16 residues. This CDR3 is CASSTLGGPDNPPLHF. CDR3 nucleotide sequence: TGTGCCAGTAGTACATTGGGTGGTCCAGATAATCCACCCCTCCACTTT.

In this sample, this clonotype turned up many times. The rearrangement uses TRBV20-1 and TRBJ2-5, with 11 bases identical to TRBD2. CDR1 is DFQATT and CDR2 is SNEGSKA in the germline V gene (reference sequence). The length of the CDR3 is 13 residues. J lost 3 bases, V lost 6 bases, and 3 bases had no gene match. Here the CDR3 DNA reads TGCAGTGCAGCGGGACTAGCGGAAGAGACCCAGTACTTC. This translates into CSAAGLAEETQYF.

This clonotype was found many times. The rearrangement uses TRBV12-3 or TRBV12-4 and TRBJ2-2; unclear D gene. V was pared by 2 bases and J by 3 bases, with 1 base between. The CDR3 runs to 12 residues. In DNA, the CDR3 is TGTGCCAGCAGTTTACACACCGGGGAGCTGTTTTTT. Its translation: CASSLHTGELFF.

The rearrangement uses TRBV28 and TRBJ1-2; D ambiguous. The germline V and J ends were trimmed by 5 bases and 1 base, with 14 bases remaining between them. This CDR3 comprises 15 residues. Germline V gene sequence: CDR1 MDHEN, CDR2 SYDVKM. In nucleotides, the CDR3 is TGTGCCAGCAGTACTCAGATCGGGGTTAACTATGGCTACACCTTC. Translated: CASSTQIGVNYGYTF.